This entry is about one TCR beta chain. Antigen specificity is unknown. This sample was included in a study of cytomegalovirus exposure and HLA in healthy donors. Study-level points and caveats: Most likely, a cluster of highly shared sequence variants arose as a sequencing artifact.

The PCR used 60 Vbeta and 13 Jbeta primers. Assay used: immunoSEQ multiplex PCR; TCRdb lists only in-frame clones, some missing. The repertoire has some 150,000 clones, about 83% of them found once; the top ten carry more than 4%. The J segment lost 4 bases and the V segment lost 8 bases, leaving 8 bases of the junction unmatched. The germline CDR1 and CDR2 sequences are LNHDA and SQIVND (reference sequence). CDR3 length equals 14 residues. The chain recombines TRBV19 with TRBJ2-3, with TRBD2 matching over 8 bases. The sequencing input was PBMCs. The clonotype comes from a woman in her thirties in good health and CMV-seronegative. In DNA, the CDR3 is TGTGCCAGTCGGGGACTAGATGGGGCAGATACGCAGTATTTT. It codes for CASRGLDGADTQYF.